Sequencing of this T cell receptor (beta chain) was carried out in a study of T-cell reconstitution after alpha-beta-depleted transplantation in children. For TCRbeta, the library was prepared with unique molecular identifiers. TCRdb recomputed calls from the PCR reads with MiXCR, one row per CDR3 protein. The data hold nearly 350,000 distinct CDR3 sequences, with 15% to 20% observed a single time. Trimming left V 6 bases short and J 6 bases short, with 9 bases between. This CDR3 is 12 amino acids long. Study conclusions and caveats: For some patients, TCRbeta diversity was high at day 60 because of recipient T cells and thymic progenitors that survived. At one year after transplant, newly produced T cells mostly accounted for T-cell counts and diversity. Several hundred rapidly expanded clones from non-depleted graft cells reportedly supplied alpha-beta T cells about two months post-transplant.

In this sample, this clonotype turned up a few times. Its antigen is not known. The receptor was isolated from a male patient between 2 and 15 years old who had a stem cell transplant for acute lymphoblastic leukemia, so the T cells may come from the graft donor. The chain combines TRBV12-3 or TRBV12-4 with TRBJ2-1; no clear D. The specimen was PBMCs, mostly from graft donor cells, collected 360 days after TCRalphabeta/CD19-depleted stem cell transplant. DNA of the CDR3: TGTGCCAGCAGCCCAGCCCCCAATGAGCAGTTCTTC. This codes for CASSPAPNEQFF.